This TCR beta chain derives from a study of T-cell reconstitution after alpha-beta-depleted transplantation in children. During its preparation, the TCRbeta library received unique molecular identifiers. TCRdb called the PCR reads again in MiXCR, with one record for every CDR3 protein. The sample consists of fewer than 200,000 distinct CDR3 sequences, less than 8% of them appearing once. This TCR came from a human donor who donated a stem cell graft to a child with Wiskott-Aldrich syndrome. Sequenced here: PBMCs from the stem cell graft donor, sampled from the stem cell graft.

In DNA form, the CDR3 reads TGTGCCAGCAGTTCCGACAGAGGGAAGTTCACTGAAGCTTTCTTT. Translation gives CASSSDRGKFTEAFF. V is TRBV6-5 and J is TRBJ1-1, with D possibly TRBD1 on 5 matching bases. This CDR3 spans 15 amino acids. Germline-derived CDR1 and CDR2 are MNHEY and SVGAGI. The germline V and J ends were trimmed by 4 bases and 4 bases, with 16 bases remaining between them.